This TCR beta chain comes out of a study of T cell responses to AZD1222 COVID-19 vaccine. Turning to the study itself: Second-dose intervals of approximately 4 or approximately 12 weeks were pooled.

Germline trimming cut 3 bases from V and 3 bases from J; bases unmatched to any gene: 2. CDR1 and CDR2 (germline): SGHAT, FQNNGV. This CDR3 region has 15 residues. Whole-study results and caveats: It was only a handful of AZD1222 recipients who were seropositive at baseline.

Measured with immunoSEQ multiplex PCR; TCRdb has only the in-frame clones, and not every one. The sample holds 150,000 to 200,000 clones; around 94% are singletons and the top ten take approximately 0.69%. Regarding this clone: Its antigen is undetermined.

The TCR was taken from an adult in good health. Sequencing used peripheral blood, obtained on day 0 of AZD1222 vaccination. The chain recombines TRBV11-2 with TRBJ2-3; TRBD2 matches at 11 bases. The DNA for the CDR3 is TGTGCCAGCAGCTTTAGCGGGAGGGGTACAGATACGCAGTATTTT. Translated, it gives CASSFSGRGTDTQYF.